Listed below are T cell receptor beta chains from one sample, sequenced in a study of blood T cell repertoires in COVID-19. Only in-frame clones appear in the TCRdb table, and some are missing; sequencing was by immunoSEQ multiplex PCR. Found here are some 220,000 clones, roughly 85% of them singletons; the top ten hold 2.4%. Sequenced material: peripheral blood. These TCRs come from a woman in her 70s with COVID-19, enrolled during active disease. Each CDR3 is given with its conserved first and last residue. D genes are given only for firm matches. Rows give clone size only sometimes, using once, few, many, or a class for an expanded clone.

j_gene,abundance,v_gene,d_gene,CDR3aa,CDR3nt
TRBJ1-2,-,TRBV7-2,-,CASSSPRSGEGGYTF,TGTGCCAGCAGTTCCCCTAGGTCCGGGGAGGGAGGCTACACCTTC
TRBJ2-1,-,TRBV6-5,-,CASSYSAGNEQFF,TGTGCCAGCAGTTACTCGGCAGGGAATGAGCAGTTCTTC
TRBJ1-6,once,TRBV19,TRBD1,CASSLRDRGSYNSPLHF,TGTGCCAGTAGTCTACGGGACAGGGGATCCTATAATTCACCCCTCCACTTT
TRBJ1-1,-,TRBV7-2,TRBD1,CASSLKGGRDTEAFF,TGTGCCAGCAGCTTAAAAGGGGGCCGGGACACTGAAGCTTTCTTT
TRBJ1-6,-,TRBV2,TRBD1,CASGSTGNTYNSPLHF,TGTGCCAGCGGCTCGACAGGGAACACCTATAATTCACCCCTCCACTTT
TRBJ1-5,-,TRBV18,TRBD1,CASSPTPTGGVQPQHF,TGTGCCAGCTCACCAACCCCGACAGGGGGCGTTCAGCCCCAGCATTTT
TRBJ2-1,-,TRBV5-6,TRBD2,CASSAIAGVYNEQFF,TGTGCCAGCAGTGCGATTGCGGGAGTGTACAATGAGCAGTTCTTC
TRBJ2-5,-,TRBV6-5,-,CASRDGVQETQYF,TGTGCCAGCAGAGACGGGGTACAAGAGACCCAGTACTTC
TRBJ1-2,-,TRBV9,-,CASSPSGETYGYTF,TGTGCCAGCAGCCCCTCGGGGGAGACCTATGGCTACACCTTC
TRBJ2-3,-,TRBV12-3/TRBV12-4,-,CASSFMSDTQYF,TGTGCCAGCAGTTTTATGTCCGATACGCAGTATTTT
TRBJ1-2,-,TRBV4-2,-,CASSQSTGEGGYTF,TGTGCCAGCAGCCAATCGACGGGGGAGGGAGGCTACACCTTC
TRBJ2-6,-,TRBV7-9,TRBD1,CASTPPGTVALSGANVLTF,TGTGCCAGCACTCCCCCGGGGACAGTAGCACTCTCTGGGGCCAACGTCCTGACTTTC
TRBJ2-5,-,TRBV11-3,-,CASSSYGQQETQYF,TGTGCCAGCAGCTCATACGGACAGCAAGAGACCCAGTACTTC
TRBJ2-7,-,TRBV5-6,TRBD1,CASSLVRRGPGEQYF,TGTGCCAGCAGCTTGGTTCGTAGGGGGCCTGGGGAGCAGTACTTC
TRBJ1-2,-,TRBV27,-,CASSSTSTGLLNNYGYTF,TGTGCCAGCAGTTCTACCTCGACAGGTCTTCTCAATAACTATGGCTACACCTTC
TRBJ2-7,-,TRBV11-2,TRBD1,CASSSLRRQGAYEQYF,TGTGCCAGCAGCTCACTCCGAAGACAGGGGGCGTACGAGCAGTACTTC
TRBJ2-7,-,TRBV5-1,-,CASSPTGEGYEQYF,TGCGCCAGCAGCCCGACAGGGGAGGGCTACGAGCAGTACTTC
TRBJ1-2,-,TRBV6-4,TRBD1,CASSRDRGLGGYTF,TGTGCCAGCAGTCGGGACAGGGGGCTCGGAGGCTACACCTTC
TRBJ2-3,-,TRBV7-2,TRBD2,CASALAGAPPADTQYF,TGTGCCAGCGCGCTAGCGGGGGCCCCTCCCGCAGATACGCAGTATTTT
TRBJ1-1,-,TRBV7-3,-,CASSITEATEAFF,TGTGCCAGCAGCATCACGGAGGCCACTGAAGCTTTCTTT
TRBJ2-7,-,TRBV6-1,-,CASSDAPGNEQYF,TGTGCCAGCAGTGATGCCCCGGGAAACGAGCAGTACTTC
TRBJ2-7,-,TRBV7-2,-,CASSSSWEQYF,TGTGCCAGCAGCTCGAGTTGGGAGCAGTACTTC
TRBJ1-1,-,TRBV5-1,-,CASDVGGRGTEAFF,TGCGCCAGCGACGTGGGTGGAAGGGGCACTGAAGCTTTCTTT
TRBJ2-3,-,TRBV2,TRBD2,CASSDTTLSAPSGRGTDTQYF,TGTGCCAGCAGTGACACCACTTTATCAGCCCCTAGCGGGAGAGGCACAGATACGCAGTATTTT
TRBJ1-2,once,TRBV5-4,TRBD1,CASSPGTGANYGYTF,TGTGCCAGCAGCCCTGGGACAGGGGCTAACTATGGCTACACCTTC
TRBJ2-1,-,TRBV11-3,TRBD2,CASSPPAGVRYEQFF,TGTGCCAGCAGCCCGCCGGCGGGAGTCAGGTATGAGCAGTTCTTC
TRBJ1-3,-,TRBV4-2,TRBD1,CASSQDGQVFSGNTIYF,TGTGCCAGCAGCCAAGACGGACAGGTTTTTTCTGGAAACACCATATATTTT
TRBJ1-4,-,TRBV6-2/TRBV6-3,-,CASSYSAGGTNEKLFF,TGTGCCAGCAGTTACTCCGCGGGAGGGACTAATGAAAAACTGTTTTTT
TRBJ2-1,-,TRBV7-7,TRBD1,CASSFRGTGDNEQFF,TGTGCTAGCAGCTTTCGTGGGACAGGGGACAATGAGCAGTTCTTC
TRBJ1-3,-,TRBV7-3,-,CASSLAGDGNTIYF,TGTGCCAGCAGCTTAGCCGGAGATGGAAACACCATATATTTT
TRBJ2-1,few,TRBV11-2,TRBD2,CASRKGLDNNEQFF,TGTGCCAGCAGAAAAGGACTAGACAACAATGAGCAGTTCTTC
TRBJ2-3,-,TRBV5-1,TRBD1,CASSSRDRGHSLTDTQYF,TGCGCCAGCAGCTCCCGGGACAGGGGGCATTCCCTCACAGATACGCAGTATTTT
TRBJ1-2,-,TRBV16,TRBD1,CASSRGTGSGYTF,TGTGCCAGCAGCCGAGGGACAGGGTCCGGCTACACCTTC
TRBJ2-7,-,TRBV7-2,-,CASSSPRWRSSYEQYF,TGTGCCAGCAGCTCCCCAAGGTGGCGGAGCTCCTACGAGCAGTACTTC
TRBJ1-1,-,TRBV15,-,CATSRRGEGTEAFF,TGTGCCACCAGCAGGCGGGGGGAGGGCACTGAAGCTTTCTTT
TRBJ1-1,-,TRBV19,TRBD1,CASIGGQVGGTEAFF,TGTGCCAGTATTGGGGGACAGGTCGGGGGCACTGAAGCTTTCTTT
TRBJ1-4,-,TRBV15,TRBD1,CATSRAGTATNEKLFF,TGTGCCACCAGCAGGGCCGGGACAGCAACTAATGAAAAACTGTTTTTT
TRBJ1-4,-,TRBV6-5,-,CASSRGGLANEKLFF,TGTGCCAGCAGTCGCGGGGGACTCGCCAATGAAAAACTGTTTTTT
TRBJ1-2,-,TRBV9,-,CASSSGGDPKTAYGYTF,TGTGCCAGCAGCTCGGGGGGGGACCCGAAGACGGCCTATGGCTACACCTTC
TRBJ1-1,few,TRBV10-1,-,CASNPVADTEAFF,TGCGCCAGTAACCCCGTGGCTGACACTGAAGCTTTCTTT
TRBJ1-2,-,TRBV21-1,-,CASSMNRVPNYGYTF,TGTGCCAGCAGCATGAACAGGGTTCCCAACTATGGCTACACCTTC
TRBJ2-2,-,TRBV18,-,CASSLDRLNTGELFF,TGTGCCAGCTCCCTGGACAGACTTAACACCGGGGAGCTGTTTTTT
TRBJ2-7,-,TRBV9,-,CASVNQPRDEQYF,TGTGCCAGCGTCAACCAGCCTAGAGACGAGCAGTACTTC
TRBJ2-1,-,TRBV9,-,CASSAGGLADNEQFF,TGTGCCAGCAGCGCCGGGGGGCTAGCGGACAATGAGCAGTTCTTC
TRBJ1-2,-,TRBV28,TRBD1,CASSLGTGLGYTF,TGTGCCAGCAGTTTAGGGACAGGGTTAGGCTACACCTTC
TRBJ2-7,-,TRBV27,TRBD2,CASGQRGRGEQYF,TGTGCCAGCGGCCAGCGGGGGAGAGGAGAGCAGTACTTC
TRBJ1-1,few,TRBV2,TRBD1,CASSAGGGTEAFF,TGTGCCAGCAGTGCAGGGGGCGGCACTGAAGCTTTCTTT